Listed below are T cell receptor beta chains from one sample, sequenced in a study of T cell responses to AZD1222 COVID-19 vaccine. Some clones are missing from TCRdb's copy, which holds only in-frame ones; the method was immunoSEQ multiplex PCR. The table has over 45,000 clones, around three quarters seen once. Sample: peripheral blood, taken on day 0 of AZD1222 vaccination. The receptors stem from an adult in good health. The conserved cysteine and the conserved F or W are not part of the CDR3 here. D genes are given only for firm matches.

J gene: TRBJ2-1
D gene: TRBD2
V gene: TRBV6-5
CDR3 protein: ASTIAGGYNEQF

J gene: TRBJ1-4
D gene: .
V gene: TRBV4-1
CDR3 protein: ASSLGPTNEKLF

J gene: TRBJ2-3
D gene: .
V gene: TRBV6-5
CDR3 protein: AAGRGGTDTQY

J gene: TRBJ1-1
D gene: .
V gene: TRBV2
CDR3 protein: ASRIGMNTEAF

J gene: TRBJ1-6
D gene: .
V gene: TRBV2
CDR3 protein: ASSRRGRDSPLH

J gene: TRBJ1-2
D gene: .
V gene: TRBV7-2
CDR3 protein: ASSHGPGFGYT

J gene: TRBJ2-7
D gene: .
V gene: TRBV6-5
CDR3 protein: ASSYSGLGTYEQY

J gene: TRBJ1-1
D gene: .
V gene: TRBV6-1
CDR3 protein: ASSEGWDTEAF

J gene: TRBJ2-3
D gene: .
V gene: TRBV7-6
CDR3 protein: ASSDGVGDTQY

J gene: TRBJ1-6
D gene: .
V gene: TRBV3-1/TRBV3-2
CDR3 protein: ASSRTDNSPLH

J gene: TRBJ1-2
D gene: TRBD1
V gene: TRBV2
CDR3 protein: ASSLPGQGARSYGYT